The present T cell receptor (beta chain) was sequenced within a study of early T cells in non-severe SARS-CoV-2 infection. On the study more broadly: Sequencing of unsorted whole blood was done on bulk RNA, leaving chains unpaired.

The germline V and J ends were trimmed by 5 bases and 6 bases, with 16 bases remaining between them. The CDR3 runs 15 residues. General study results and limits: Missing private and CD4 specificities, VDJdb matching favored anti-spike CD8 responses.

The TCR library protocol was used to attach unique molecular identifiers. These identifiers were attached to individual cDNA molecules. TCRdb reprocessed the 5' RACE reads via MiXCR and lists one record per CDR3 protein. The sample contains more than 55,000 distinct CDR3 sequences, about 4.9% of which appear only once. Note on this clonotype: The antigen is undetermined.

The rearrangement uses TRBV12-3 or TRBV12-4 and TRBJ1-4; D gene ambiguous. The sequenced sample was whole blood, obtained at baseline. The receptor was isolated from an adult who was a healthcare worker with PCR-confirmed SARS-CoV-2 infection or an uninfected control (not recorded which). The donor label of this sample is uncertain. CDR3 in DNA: TGTGCCAGCAGTCCCCCCGAGGCATCGGATGAAAAACTGTTTTTT. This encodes CASSPPEASDEKLFF.